The next 22 T cell receptor beta chains were all read from a single sample in a study of technical replicates of blood from a handful of donors. The data were produced by immunoSEQ multiplex PCR, yet TCRdb's version contains in-frame clones alone and is incomplete. This sample has about 80,000 clones, with around nine tenths found just once. The sequencing input was T cells isolated from PBMCs. The source of these receptors is a human donor in good health.

The V and J genes are TRBV18 and TRBJ2-3, with TRBD2 identical over 9 bases. This CDR3 has 16 residues. CDR1 KGHSH and CDR2 LQKENI come from the germline V gene. J gave up 5 bases and V 1 base, and 7 bases lay outside the gene matches. The CDR3 coding sequence is TGTGCCAGCTCACCACGGGTAGCGGGAGATATAGATACGCAGTATTTT. Translated: CASSPRVAGDIDTQYF. The full variable domain, rest sourced from reference TRBV18 and TRBJ2-3, is NAGVMQNPRHLVRRRGQEARLRCSPMKGHSHVYWYRQLPEEGLKFMVYLQKENIIDESGMPKERFSAEFPKEGPSILRIQQVVRGDSAAYFCASSPRVAGDIDTQYFGPGTRLTVL.

V is TRBV15 and J is TRBJ1-1; a possible D gene is TRBD1 (6 bases). The CDR3 is made up of 15 amino acids. Trimming shortened V by 5 bases and J by 0 bases, and 13 bases separated the two germline ends. The V gene's germline CDR1 is LNHNV and CDR2 YYDKDF (reference sequence). The CDR3 bases are TGTGCCACCAGCGGGCGACAGGCCATGAACACTGAAGCTTTCTTT. Protein sequence: CATSGRQAMNTEAFF. Full variable domain (remainder filled in from reference TRBV15 and TRBJ1-1): DAMVIQNPRYQVTQFGKPVTLSCSQTLNHNVMYWYQQKSSQAPKLLFHYYDKDFNNEADTPDNFQSRRPNTSFCFLDIRSPGLGDTAMYLCATSGRQAMNTEAFFGQGTRLTVV.

CDR3: CASSYPQGHSYEQYF. The CDR3 DNA reads as TGTGCCAGCAGCTACCCACAGGGGCACTCCTACGAGCAGTACTTC. This chain links TRBV7-3 with TRBJ2-7; 7 bases agree with TRBD1. Trimming at V came to 4 bases and at J to 0 bases, leaving 6 bases not matched to a gene. The CDR3 totals 15 residues. Germline V lookup: CDR1 SGHTA, CDR2 FQGTGA.

This chain connects TRBV15 to TRBJ1-4; 8 bases map to TRBD1. The CDR3 length is 15 residues. After removal of 2 bases from V and 8 bases from J, the junction contained 7 bases not matched to a gene. Germline V gene data show CDR1 as LNHNV and CDR2 as YYDKDF (reference sequence). The CDR3 nucleotides are TGTGCCACCAGCAGATGGACAGGGTTAGAGGAAAAACTGTTTTTT. It yields the protein CATSRWTGLEEKLFF.

This chain connects TRBV11-2 to TRBJ1-2; TRBD1 is a possible D gene (5 bases). V was pared by 1 base and J by 4 bases, with 7 bases between. The CDR3 has 13 residues. Per germline, CDR1 SGHAT and CDR2 FQNNGV. This chain's CDR3 is CASSLGGGYGYTF. The CDR3 nucleotides are TGTGCCAGCAGCTTAGGGGGGGGCTATGGCTACACCTTC.

CDR3: CASSLRGQVQPQHF. The CDR3 DNA sequence: TGTGCCAGCTCCCTCCGGGGACAGGTTCAGCCCCAGCATTTT. V gene TRBV6-1 combines with J gene TRBJ1-5; TRBD1 agrees at 8 bases. This CDR3 has 14 residues. Germline V gene sequence: CDR1 MNHNS, CDR2 SASEGT. V lost 8 bases to trimming and J lost 6 bases; unmatched junction nucleotides: 9.

The V gene is TRBV30, the J gene TRBJ2-3, with TRBD2 matching 14 bases. CDR1 GTSNPN and CDR2 SVGIG come from the germline V gene (reference sequence). V dropped 8 bases and J dropped 3; count of bases not matched to a gene: 13. The CDR3 covers 17 residues. CDR3 protein: CASRRGLAGAGTDTQYF. In DNA, the CDR3 is TGTGCCAGTAGGCGGGGACTAGCGGGAGCCGGGACAGATACGCAGTATTTT.

This clone was picked up one time. The V call is TRBV5-1, the J call TRBJ2-7, with D perhaps TRBD1 (5 bases). CDR1 is SGHRS, CDR2 YFSETQ, per germline. CDR3 length: 13 residues. The V gene lost 3 bases and the J gene lost 4 bases, with 11 bases spanning the gap. The CDR3 reads CASSSAQGYEQYF. The CDR3 nucleotides read TGCGCCAGCAGCTCAGCTCAGGGTTACGAGCAGTACTTC.

The rearrangement uses TRBV30 and TRBJ2-3, with D maybe TRBD2 (6 bases). The CDR3 has 15 residues. Trimming cost V 3 bases and J 1 base, with 14 bases left between them. Germline lookup yields CDR1 GTSNPN and CDR2 SVGIG (reference sequence). The CDR3 DNA is TGTGCCTGGAGGAGGCTTTCGGGAGGCACAGATACGCAGTATTTT. This gives the protein CAWRRLSGGTDTQYF.

This sequence joins TRBV19 and TRBJ1-2; TRBD1 matches 8 bases. The CDR3 runs to 13 residues. Germline V gene sequence: CDR1 LNHDA, CDR2 SQIVND (reference sequence). After removal of 1 base from V and 13 bases from J, the junction contained 8 bases not matched to a gene. This chain's CDR3 is CASSIATGGRGTF. In nucleotides, the CDR3 is TGTGCCAGTAGTATAGCCACAGGGGGGAGAGGCACCTTC.

This chain links TRBV6-5 with TRBJ1-2; 7 bases are a match to TRBD1. V trimming: 4 bases; J trimming: 4 bases; junction bases outside the gene matches: 9. This CDR3 comprises 15 residues. Per germline, CDR1 MNHEY and CDR2 SVGAGI. CDR3 in amino acids: CASSFKGGRSYGYTF. The CDR3, as DNA: TGTGCCAGCAGTTTTAAAGGGGGCAGATCCTATGGCTACACCTTC.

On this clone: The conserved closing phenylalanine or tryptophan is absent in this CDR3, likely reflecting a read error. The chain employs TRBV6-6 and TRBJ1-1; D uncertain. Trimming pared 0 bases from V and 8 bases from J, leaving 10 bases between. The CDR3 is 13 amino acids. From germline, CDR1 is MNHNY and CDR2 SVGAGI (reference sequence). CDR3 region: CASSYSRLLEAFL. The CDR3 region has the DNA TGTGCCAGCAGTTACTCGAGACTCCTAGAAGCTTTCCTT.

There are a few counts of this clone. The CDR3 DNA is TGTGCCAGCAGCGGATCGACATTTCCGTACGAGCAGTACTTC. This encodes CASSGSTFPYEQYF. V is TRBV9 and J is TRBJ2-7, with D unclear. This CDR3 region has 14 residues. The germline V gene has CDR1 SGDLS and CDR2 YYNGEE. V dropped 3 bases and J dropped 4 bases, with 14 bases sitting between them.

In DNA form, the CDR3 reads TGTGCCAGCAGCTTAGAATTAGAGGCAGAGGTTCATTATGGCTACACCTTC. Translated, it gives CASSLELEAEVHYGYTF. This rearrangement joins TRBV7-8 to TRBJ1-2, with D uncertain. V was pared by 1 base and J by 5 bases, with 20 bases between. Germline CDR1 is SGHVS and CDR2 is FQNEAQ. The CDR3 has 17 amino acids.

V usage is TRBV6-5 and J usage is TRBJ2-7; the match to TRBD2 covers 9 bases. This CDR3 has 15 amino acids. Germline V gene data show CDR1 as MNHEY and CDR2 as SVGAGI. J was trimmed by 1 base and V by 0 bases; bases with no gene match: 1. The CDR3 bases are TGTGCCAGCAGTTACTCACTAGCGGGTTCCTACGAGCAGTACTTC. Translation gives CASSYSLAGSYEQYF.

This CDR3 reads CASSVGGAFDGYTF. The CDR3 DNA follows: TGTGCCAGCAGCGTAGGTGGGGCGTTTGATGGCTACACCTTC. The V gene is TRBV9, the J gene TRBJ1-2; a weak D match, TRBD1 (5 bases). Germline V gene sequence: CDR1 SGDLS, CDR2 YYNGEE. Between the trimmed V and J ends, which lost 0 bases and 6 bases, there was a span of 12 bases. The CDR3 loop spans 14 amino acids.

The chain joins TRBV18 to TRBJ2-1; no clear D gene. This CDR3 is 11 amino acids long. V was pared by 3 bases and J by 7 bases, with 4 bases between. Germline lookup yields CDR1 KGHSH and CDR2 LQKENI. CDR3 in amino acids: CASSPINEQFF. DNA of the CDR3: TGTGCCAGCTCACCTATAAATGAGCAGTTCTTC.

The chain joins TRBV7-9 to TRBJ2-1; D is undetermined. Trimming took 1 base from V and 4 from J, leaving 5 bases between them. CDR3 size: 13 residues. CDR1 is SEHNR, CDR2 FQNEAQ, per germline (reference sequence). CDR3 nucleotide sequence: TGTGCCAGCAGCTTAGACAAGTACAATGAGCAGTTCTTC. Protein sequence: CASSLDKYNEQFF.

This chain links TRBV29-1 with TRBJ1-2; a possible D gene is TRBD1 (6 bases). V gave up 7 bases and J gave up 1 base, with 10 bases separating them. CDR3 size: 12 residues. From germline, CDR1 is SQVTM and CDR2 ANQGSEA. DNA of the CDR3: TGCAGCGGGGGGACAAATAACTATGGCTACACCTTC. Its translation: CSGGTNNYGYTF.

The chain carries TRBV28 and TRBJ2-5; weak D call: TRBD1 (5 bases). V lost 4 bases to trimming and J lost 5 bases, with 17 bases between them. Germline V gives CDR1 MDHEN, CDR2 SYDVKM. The CDR3 is 15 residues long. In nucleotides, the CDR3 is TGTGCCAGCAGTTGGGCCAAGGGGTTCGGGGAGACCCAGTACTTC. It yields the protein CASSWAKGFGETQYF.

The chain combines TRBV29-1 with TRBJ2-2; 11 bases line up with TRBD2. This CDR3 contains 14 residues. Germline V lookup: CDR1 SQVTM, CDR2 ANQGSEA. V shed 6 bases, J shed 2 bases, and the junction held 2 bases outside the gene matches. DNA of the CDR3: TGCAGCGTGGGACTAGCGGCTAACACCGGGGAGCTGTTTTTT. Protein: CSVGLAANTGELFF.

The chain has TRBV6-6 and TRBJ1-1; perhaps TRBD1 as D (6 bases). CDR3 length equals 15 residues. Germline loops: CDR1 MNHNY, CDR2 SVGAGI (reference sequence). Trimming took 6 bases from V and 2 from J, leaving 16 bases between them. CDR3 in DNA: TGTGCCAGCAGCTCCCCCCAGGGGAGAAACACTGAAGCTTTCTTT. It yields the protein CASSSPQGRNTEAFF.